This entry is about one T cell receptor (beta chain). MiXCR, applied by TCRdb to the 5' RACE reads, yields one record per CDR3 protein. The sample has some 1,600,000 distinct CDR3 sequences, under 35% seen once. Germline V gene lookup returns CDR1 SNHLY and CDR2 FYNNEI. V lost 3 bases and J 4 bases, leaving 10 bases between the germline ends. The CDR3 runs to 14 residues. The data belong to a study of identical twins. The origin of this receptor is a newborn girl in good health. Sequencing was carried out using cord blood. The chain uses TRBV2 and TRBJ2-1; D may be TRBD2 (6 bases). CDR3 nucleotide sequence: TGTGCCAGCAGTGATCCCCGGGAGTACAATGAGCAGTTCTTC. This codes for CASSDPREYNEQFF.